These 11 T cell receptor beta chains were all obtained from the same sample, sequenced in a study of T cells after yellow fever vaccination. TCRdb independently ran MiXCR on the 5' RACE reads; one entry per CDR3 protein. The sample contains around 320,000 distinct CDR3 sequences, about 11% of which appear only once. The source material was CD4+ T cells sorted from PBMCs, sampled 45 days after the yellow fever booster vaccination. Receptor source: a young man who received the YFV17D yellow fever vaccine.

CDR3 nucleotide sequence: TGCAGTGCCGCGGGACAGACGAACACTGAAGCTTTCTTT. This gives the protein CSAAGQTNTEAFF. This chain joins TRBV20-1 and TRBJ1-1; 7 nucleotides match TRBD1. The CDR3 runs 13 residues. Germline V gene sequence: CDR1 DFQATT, CDR2 SNEGSKA (reference sequence). The ends lost 6 bases at V and 1 base at J; junction bases unmatched: 5.

The chain combines TRBV9 with TRBJ2-3, with a tentative D call TRBD2 (6 bases). This CDR3 has 15 residues. Germline lookup yields CDR1 SGDLS and CDR2 YYNGEE. Trimming took off 0 bases at V and 2 bases at J, with 10 bases between the two ends. The CDR3 is CASSVGRGLTDTQYF. CDR3 sequence (DNA): TGTGCCAGCAGCGTAGGGCGGGGACTCACAGATACGCAGTATTTT.

This clonotype occurred a few times. The chain couples TRBV12-3 or TRBV12-4 to TRBJ1-1; a weak D match, TRBD1 (6 bases). This CDR3 spans 15 amino acids. The ends were cut back, 7 bases at V and 4 bases at J, with 19 bases in the middle. In DNA form, the CDR3 reads TGTGCCAGCATCCTGGGGGGGGGCTGGGGCACTGAAGCTTTCTTT. This translates into CASILGGGWGTEAFF.

The chain combines TRBV6-5 with TRBJ2-2, with D possibly matching TRBD2 (6 bases). The V gene lost 8 bases and the J gene lost 3 bases, with 10 bases spanning the gap. The germline V gene encodes CDR1 MNHEY and CDR2 SVGAGI. This CDR3 spans 13 amino acids. The CDR3 bases are TGTGCCAGCCGGAGGGTGGACACCGGGGAGCTGTTTTTT. Translated: CASRRVDTGELFF.

This clonotype has ten or more counts. This sequence joins TRBV10-3 and TRBJ2-3, with D hard to call. This CDR3 is 14 amino acids long. Trimming pared 0 bases from V and 5 bases from J, leaving 9 bases between. Germline CDR1 and CDR2: ENHRY and SYGVKD. CDR3 amino acids: CAISESRPVDTQYF. CDR3 sequence (DNA): TGTGCCATCAGTGAGTCGCGCCCGGTAGATACGCAGTATTTT.

The V gene is TRBV20-1, the J gene TRBJ1-1, with D perhaps matching TRBD1 (5 bases). CDR1 is DFQATT and CDR2 is SNEGSKA in the germline V gene (reference sequence). The V gene lost 1 base and the J gene lost 4 bases, with 13 bases spanning the gap. The CDR3 totals 14 residues. The CDR3 reads CSARALGGFTEAFF. DNA of the CDR3: TGCAGTGCTAGAGCCCTGGGGGGATTCACTGAAGCTTTCTTT.

This clonotype was seen only a few times. This chain connects TRBV5-1 to TRBJ1-5; D gene ambiguous. The CDR3 is 17 amino acids. From germline, CDR1 is SGHRS and CDR2 YFSETQ. The V and J ends lost 5 bases and 0 bases respectively, with 18 bases between them. For the CDR3, the DNA is TGCGCCAGCAGTCCGATAGGGCCTCTGAATAGCAATCAGCCCCAGCATTTT. Its protein is CASSPIGPLNSNQPQHF.

The V call is TRBV9, the J call TRBJ2-3, with 7 bases aligning to TRBD2. CDR1 is SGDLS, CDR2 YYNGEE, per germline. With V trimmed by 3 bases and J by 4 bases, 8 bases remained unmatched. This CDR3 has 15 amino acids. In nucleotides, the CDR3 is TGTGCCAGCAGCGGGCGGGGGTCCCCCGCAGATACGCAGTATTTT. Translation: CASSGRGSPADTQYF.

This clonotype came up many times. CDR3 sequence: CASSFAIEQFF. The CDR3 DNA is TGTGCCAGCAGCTTCGCAATCGAGCAGTTCTTC. The gene calls are TRBV7-2 and TRBJ2-1; no reliable D call. The CDR3 runs to 11 residues. V was shortened by 3 bases and J by 10 bases, with 7 bases between the two germline ends. Germline V gene lookup returns CDR1 SGHTA and CDR2 FQGNSA.

The chain has TRBV5-1 and TRBJ2-5; D is unclear. With 1 base removed from V and 0 bases from J, the gap between germline ends came to 7 bases. Germline CDR1 is SGHRS and CDR2 is YFSETQ. The CDR3 runs to 14 residues. CDR3 amino acids: CASSLSGNQETQYF. The CDR3 bases are TGCGCCAGCAGCTTGAGTGGTAACCAAGAGACCCAGTACTTC.

This clonotype has just a few counts. This sequence joins TRBV7-2 and TRBJ2-2, with no clear D. V was cut by 1 base and J by 1 base, with 7 bases left in between. The CDR3 is 15 amino acids. CDR1 and CDR2 from the germline V gene are SGHTA and FQGNSA. The CDR3 DNA sequence: TGTGCCAGCAGCTTAGTCGGGTGGAACACCGGGGAGCTGTTTTTT. It specifies CASSLVGWNTGELFF.